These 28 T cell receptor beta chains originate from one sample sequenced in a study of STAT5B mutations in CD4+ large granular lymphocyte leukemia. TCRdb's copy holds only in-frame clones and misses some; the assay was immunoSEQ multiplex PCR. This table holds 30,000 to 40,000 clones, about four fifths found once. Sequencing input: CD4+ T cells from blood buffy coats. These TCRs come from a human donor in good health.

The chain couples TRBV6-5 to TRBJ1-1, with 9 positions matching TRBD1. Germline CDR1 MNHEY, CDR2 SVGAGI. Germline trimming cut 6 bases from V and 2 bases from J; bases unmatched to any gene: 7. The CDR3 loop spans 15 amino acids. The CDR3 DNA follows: TGTGCCAGCAGGGGACAGGGCTCACCTAACACTGAAGCTTTCTTT. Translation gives CASRGQGSPNTEAFF.

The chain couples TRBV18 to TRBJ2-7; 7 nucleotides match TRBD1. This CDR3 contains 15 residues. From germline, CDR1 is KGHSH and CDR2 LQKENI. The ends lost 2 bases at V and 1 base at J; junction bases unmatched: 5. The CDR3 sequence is CASSPAGQASYEQYF. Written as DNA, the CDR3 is TGTGCCAGCTCACCAGCCGGACAGGCGTCCTACGAGCAGTACTTC.

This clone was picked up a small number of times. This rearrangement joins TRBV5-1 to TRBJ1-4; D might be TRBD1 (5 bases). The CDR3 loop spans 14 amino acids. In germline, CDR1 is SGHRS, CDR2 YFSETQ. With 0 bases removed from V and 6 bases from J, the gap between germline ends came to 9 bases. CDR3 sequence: CASSLEGLDEKLFF. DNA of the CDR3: TGCGCCAGCAGCTTGGAGGGGCTGGATGAAAAACTGTTTTTT.

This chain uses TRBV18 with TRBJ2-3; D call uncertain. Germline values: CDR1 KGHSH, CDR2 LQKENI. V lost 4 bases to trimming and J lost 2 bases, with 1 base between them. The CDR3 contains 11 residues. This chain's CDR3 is CASSLTDTQYF. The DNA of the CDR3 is TGTGCCAGCTCACTCACAGATACGCAGTATTTT.

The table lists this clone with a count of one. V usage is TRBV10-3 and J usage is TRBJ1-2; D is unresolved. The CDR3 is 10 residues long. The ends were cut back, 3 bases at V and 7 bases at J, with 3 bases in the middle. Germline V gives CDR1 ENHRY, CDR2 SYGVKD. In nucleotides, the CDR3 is TGTGCCATCAGTGACAGTGGCTACACCTTC. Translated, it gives CAISDSGYTF.

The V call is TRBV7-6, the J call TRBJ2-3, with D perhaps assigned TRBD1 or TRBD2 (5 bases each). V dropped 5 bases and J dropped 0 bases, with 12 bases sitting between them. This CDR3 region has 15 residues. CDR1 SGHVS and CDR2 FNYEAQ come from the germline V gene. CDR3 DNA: TGTGCCAGCAGCCCCCTCGGGGCGAGCACAGATACGCAGTATTTT. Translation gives CASSPLGASTDTQYF.

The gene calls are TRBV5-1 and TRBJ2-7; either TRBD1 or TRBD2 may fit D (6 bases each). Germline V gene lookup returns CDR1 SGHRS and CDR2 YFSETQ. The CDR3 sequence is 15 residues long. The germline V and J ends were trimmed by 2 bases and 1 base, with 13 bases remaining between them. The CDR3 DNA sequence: TGCGCCAGCAGCTTAAGGGGGGATCCGTCCTACGAGCAGTACTTC. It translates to CASSLRGDPSYEQYF.

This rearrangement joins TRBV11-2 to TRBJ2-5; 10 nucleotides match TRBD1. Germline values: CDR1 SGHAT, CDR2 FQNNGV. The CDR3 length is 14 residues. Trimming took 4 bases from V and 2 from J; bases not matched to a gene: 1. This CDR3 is CASSSGQGQETQYF. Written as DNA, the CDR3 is TGTGCCAGCAGCTCGGGACAGGGGCAAGAGACCCAGTACTTC.

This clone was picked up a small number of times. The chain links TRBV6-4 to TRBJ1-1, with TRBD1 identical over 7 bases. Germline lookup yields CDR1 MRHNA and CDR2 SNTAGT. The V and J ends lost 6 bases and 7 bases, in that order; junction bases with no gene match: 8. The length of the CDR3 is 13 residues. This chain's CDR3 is CASRKTGYGEAFF. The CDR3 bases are TGTGCCAGCAGAAAGACAGGGTATGGTGAAGCTTTCTTT.

The CDR3 loop reads CASSGSSDFWLFF. The CDR3 bases are TGTGCCAGCAGCGGGAGCTCGGACTTTTGGCTGTTTTTT. The V call is TRBV9, the J call TRBJ2-2; TRBD2 might be the D (5 bases). Germline V CDR1 and CDR2: SGDLS, YYNGEE. V was shortened by 3 bases and J by 13 bases, with 16 bases between the two germline ends. The CDR3 covers 13 residues. The whole variable domain, remainder taken from reference TRBV9 and TRBJ2-2, is DSGVTQTPKHLITATGQRVTLRCSPRSGDLSVYWYQQSLDQGLQFLIQYYNGEERAKGNILERFSAQQFPDLHSELNLSSLELGDSALYFCASSGSSDFWLFFGEGSRLTVL.

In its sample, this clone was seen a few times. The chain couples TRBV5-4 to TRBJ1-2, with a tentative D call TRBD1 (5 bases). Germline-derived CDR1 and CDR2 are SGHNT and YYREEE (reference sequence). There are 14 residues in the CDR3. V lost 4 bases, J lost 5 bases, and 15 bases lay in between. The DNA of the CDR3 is TGTGCCAGCAGCAGAGGAGACAGCCGGTATGGCTACACCTTC. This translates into CASSRGDSRYGYTF.

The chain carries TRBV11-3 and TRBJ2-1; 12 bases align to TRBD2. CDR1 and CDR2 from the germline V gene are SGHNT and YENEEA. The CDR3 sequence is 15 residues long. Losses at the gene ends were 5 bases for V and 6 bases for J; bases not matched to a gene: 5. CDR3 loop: CASSLGTSGPNEQFF. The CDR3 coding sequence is TGTGCCAGCAGCCTGGGGACTAGCGGGCCCAATGAGCAGTTCTTC.

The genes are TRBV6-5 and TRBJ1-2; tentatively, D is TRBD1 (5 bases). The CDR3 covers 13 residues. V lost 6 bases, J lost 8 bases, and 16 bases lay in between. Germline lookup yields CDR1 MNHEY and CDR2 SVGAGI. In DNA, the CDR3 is TGTGCCAGCAGGGCCGGGACGTACGGGGGCTACACCTTC. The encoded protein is CASRAGTYGGYTF.

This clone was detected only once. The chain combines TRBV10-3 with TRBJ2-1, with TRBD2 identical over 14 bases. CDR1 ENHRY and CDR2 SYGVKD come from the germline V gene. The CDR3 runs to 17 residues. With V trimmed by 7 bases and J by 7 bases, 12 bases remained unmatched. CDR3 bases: TGTGCCATCATGAGGACTAGCGGGGGGACCGCCCCTAATGAGCAGTTCTTC. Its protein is CAIMRTSGGTAPNEQFF.

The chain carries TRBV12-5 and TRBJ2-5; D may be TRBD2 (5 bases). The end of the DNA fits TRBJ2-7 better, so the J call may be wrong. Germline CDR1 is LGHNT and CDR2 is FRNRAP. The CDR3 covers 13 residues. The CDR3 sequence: CASGFGISYEQYF. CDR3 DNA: TGTGCTAGTGGTTTCGGGATCTCCTACGAGCAGTACTTC.

CDR3 in DNA: TGTGCCAGCTCACCGACAGGGACGTCCTACAATGAGCAGTTCTTC. Protein product: CASSPTGTSYNEQFF. This sequence joins TRBV18 and TRBJ2-1, with 7 bases that match TRBD1. The CDR3 loop spans 15 amino acids. Germline assignment: CDR1 KGHSH and CDR2 LQKENI. V gave up 3 bases and J gave up 1 base; unmatched junction bases: 3.

The CDR3 region is CASPTAVSPEAFF. DNA for the CDR3: TGTGCCAGCCCGACAGCTGTAAGTCCTGAAGCTTTCTTT. The chain combines TRBV27 with TRBJ1-1; D might be TRBD1 (5 bases). CDR1 MNHEY and CDR2 SMNVEV come from the germline V gene (reference sequence). The V and J ends lost 8 bases and 6 bases respectively, with 16 bases between them. The CDR3 sequence is 13 residues long.

Written as DNA, the CDR3 is TGTGCCAGCAGCGAAAGACAGGGGGTTTATAATTCACCCCTCCACTTT. Translating it yields CASSERQGVYNSPLHF. This chain connects TRBV5-6 to TRBJ1-6; 9 positions match TRBD1. Trimming took 4 bases from V and 4 from J; bases not matched to a gene: 6. Germline V gene lookup returns CDR1 SGHDT and CDR2 YYEEEE. The CDR3 is 16 amino acids.

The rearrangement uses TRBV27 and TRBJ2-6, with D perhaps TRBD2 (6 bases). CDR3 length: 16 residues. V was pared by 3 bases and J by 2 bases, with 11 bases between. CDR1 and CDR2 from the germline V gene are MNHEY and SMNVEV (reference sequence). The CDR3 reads CASSFGGTTGANVLTF. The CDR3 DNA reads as TGTGCCAGCAGTTTTGGGGGGACCACTGGGGCCAACGTCCTGACTTTC.

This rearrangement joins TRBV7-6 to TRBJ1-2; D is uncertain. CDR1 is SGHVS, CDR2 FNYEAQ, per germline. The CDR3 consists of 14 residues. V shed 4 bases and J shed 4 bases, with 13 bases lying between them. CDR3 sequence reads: CASSSGGPIYGYTF. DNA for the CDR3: TGTGCCAGCAGCTCAGGTGGACCAATCTATGGCTACACCTTC.

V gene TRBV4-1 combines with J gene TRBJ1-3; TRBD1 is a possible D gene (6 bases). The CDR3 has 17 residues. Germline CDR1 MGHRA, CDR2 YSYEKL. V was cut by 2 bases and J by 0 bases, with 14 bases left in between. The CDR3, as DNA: TGCGCCAGCAGCCAACACCCGGGACACCTCTCTGGAAACACCATATATTTT. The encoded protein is CASSQHPGHLSGNTIYF.

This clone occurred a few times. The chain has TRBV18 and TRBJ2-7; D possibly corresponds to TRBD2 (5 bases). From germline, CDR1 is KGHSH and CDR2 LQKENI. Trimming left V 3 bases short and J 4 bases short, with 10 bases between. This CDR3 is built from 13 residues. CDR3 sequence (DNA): TGTGCCAGCTCACCCCGAGGGCCTTACGAGCAGTACTTC. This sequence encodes CASSPRGPYEQYF. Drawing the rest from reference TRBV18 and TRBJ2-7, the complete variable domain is NAGVMQNPRHLVRRRGQEARLRCSPMKGHSHVYWYRQLPEEGLKFMVYLQKENIIDESGMPKERFSAEFPKEGPSILRIQQVVRGDSAAYFCASSPRGPYEQYFGPGTRLTVT.

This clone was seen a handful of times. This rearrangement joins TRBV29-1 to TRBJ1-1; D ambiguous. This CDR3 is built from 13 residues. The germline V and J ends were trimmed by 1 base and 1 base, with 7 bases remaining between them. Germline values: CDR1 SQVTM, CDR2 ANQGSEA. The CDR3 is CSVEVVENTEAFF. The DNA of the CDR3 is TGCAGCGTTGAAGTGGTCGAGAACACTGAAGCTTTCTTT.

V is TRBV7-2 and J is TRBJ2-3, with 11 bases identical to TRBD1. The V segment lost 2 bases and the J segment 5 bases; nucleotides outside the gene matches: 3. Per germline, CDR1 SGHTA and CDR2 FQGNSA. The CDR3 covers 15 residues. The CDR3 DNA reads TGTGCCAGCAGCTTAACGGGACAGGGGGTAGATACGCAGTATTTT. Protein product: CASSLTGQGVDTQYF. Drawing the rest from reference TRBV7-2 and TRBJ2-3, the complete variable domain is GAGVSQSPSNKVTEKGKDVELRCDPISGHTALYWYRQSLGQGLEFLIYFQGNSAPDKSGLPSDRFSAERTGGSVSTLTIQRTQQEDSAVYLCASSLTGQGVDTQYFGPGTRLTVL.

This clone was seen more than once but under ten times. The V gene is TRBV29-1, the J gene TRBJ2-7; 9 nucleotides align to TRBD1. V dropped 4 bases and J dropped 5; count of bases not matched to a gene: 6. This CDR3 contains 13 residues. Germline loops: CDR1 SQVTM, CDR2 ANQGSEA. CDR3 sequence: CSVALGTGNEQYF. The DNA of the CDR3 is TGCAGCGTTGCCCTAGGGACAGGGAACGAGCAGTACTTC.

CDR3: CASSSGGTNTGELFF. CDR3 coding DNA: TGTGCCAGCAGTTCTGGCGGGACAAACACCGGGGAGCTGTTTTTT. The J gene is TRBJ2-2, the V gene TRBV25-1; D is possibly TRBD1 or TRBD2 (6 bases each). Germline V gene data show CDR1 as MGHDK and CDR2 as SYGVNS. This CDR3 has 15 residues. Between the trimmed V and J ends, which lost 5 bases and 2 bases, there was a span of 12 bases. Supplemented by reference TRBV25-1 and TRBJ2-2, the full variable domain reads EADIYQTPRYLVIGTGKKITLECSQTMGHDKMYWYQQDPGMELHLIHYSYGVNSTEKGDLSSESTVSRIRTEHFPLTLESARPSHTSQYLCASSSGGTNTGELFFGEGSRLTVL.

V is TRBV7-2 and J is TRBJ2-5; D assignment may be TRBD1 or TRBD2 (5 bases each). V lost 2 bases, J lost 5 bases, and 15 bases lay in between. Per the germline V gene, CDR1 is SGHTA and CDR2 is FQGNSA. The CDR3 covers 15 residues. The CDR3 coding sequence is TGTGCCAGCAGCTTATGGTGGCGGGCAGGGGAGACCCAGTACTTC. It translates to CASSLWWRAGETQYF.

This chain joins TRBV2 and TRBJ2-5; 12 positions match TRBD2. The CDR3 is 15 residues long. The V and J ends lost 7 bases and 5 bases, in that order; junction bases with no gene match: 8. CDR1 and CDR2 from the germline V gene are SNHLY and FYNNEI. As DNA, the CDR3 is TGTGCCAGCAACGGACTAGCGGGGTATCTGGAGACCCAGTACTTC. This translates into CASNGLAGYLETQYF.